This T cell receptor beta chain came from a study of shared clonotypes between healthy human individuals. TCRdb's copy holds only in-frame clones and misses some; the assay was immunoSEQ multiplex PCR. Here the sample spans about 2.1 million clones, around 93% being singletons. The germline V gene encodes CDR1 SGDLS and CDR2 YYNGEE. The CDR3 has 16 residues. V lost 5 bases, J lost 1 base, and 18 bases lay in between. Cells designated naive CD8 were CD45RO-negative and were positively selected for CCR7, with terminally differentiated effector memory CD45RA+ cells excluded. What was sequenced was naive CD8+ T cells from PBMCs. The clonotype comes from a man between 18 and 35 years old in good health. Some clones in this sample may be carry-over from other donors' samples. The chain recombines TRBV9 with TRBJ1-1, with TRBD1 as a possible D gene (5 bases). CDR3 sequence (DNA): TGTGCCAGCAGACCACGTGGGGCAGATACGAACACTGAAGCTTTCTTT. Its translation: CASRPRGADTNTEAFF.